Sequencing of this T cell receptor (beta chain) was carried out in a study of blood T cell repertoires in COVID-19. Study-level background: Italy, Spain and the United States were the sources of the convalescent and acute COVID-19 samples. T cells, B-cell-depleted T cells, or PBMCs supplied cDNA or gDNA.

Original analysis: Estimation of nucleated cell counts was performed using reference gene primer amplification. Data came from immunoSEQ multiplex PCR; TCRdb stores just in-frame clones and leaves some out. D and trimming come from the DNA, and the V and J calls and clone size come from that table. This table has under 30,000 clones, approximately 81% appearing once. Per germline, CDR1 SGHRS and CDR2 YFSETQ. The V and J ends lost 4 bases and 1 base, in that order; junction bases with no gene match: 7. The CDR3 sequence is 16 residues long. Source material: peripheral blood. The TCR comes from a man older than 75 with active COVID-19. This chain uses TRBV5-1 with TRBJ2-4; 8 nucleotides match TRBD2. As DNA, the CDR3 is TGCGCCAGCAGCCCGACTGGCGGGGGGGCCAAAAACATTCAGTACTTC. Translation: CASSPTGGGAKNIQYF.